These 23 T cell receptor beta chains were sequenced from one sample in a study of T cell clonotyping in hematopoietic cell transplantation. Clones were read by immunoSEQ multiplex PCR, and TCRdb kept only the in-frame ones, dropping some. The sample has about 28,000 clones; 90% to 95% are singletons. Time point denoted: recipient sample about 28 days before transplant, after cytoreduction. Sequences were derived from peripheral blood mononuclear cells, sampled before stem cell transplant. The origin of the receptors is a middle-aged man with acute myeloid leukemia. Some clones in this sample may be carry-over from other donors' samples.

V usage is TRBV7-2 and J usage is TRBJ2-5, with 10 bases fitting TRBD1. V lost 4 bases and J lost 8; bases outside the gene matches: 7. The CDR3 runs to 14 residues. Germline V gene lookup returns CDR1 SGHTA and CDR2 FQGNSA. The CDR3: CASSSTGQGTTQYF. The CDR3 DNA reads as TGTGCCAGCAGCTCCACGGGACAGGGGACAACCCAGTACTTC.

The sample holds a few counts of this clone. V and J are TRBV6-6 and TRBJ2-2; D is perhaps TRBD2 (6 bases). V dropped 2 bases and J dropped 5 bases, with 15 bases sitting between them. In germline, CDR1 is MNHNY, CDR2 SVGAGI (reference sequence). This CDR3 is built from 16 residues. CDR3 coding DNA: TGTGCCAGCAGTTACGCATTTAGCGGATTGACCGGGGAGCTGTTTTTT. Translation gives CASSYAFSGLTGELFF.

The chain combines TRBV11-2 with TRBJ1-1; 7 bases line up with TRBD1. This CDR3 region has 13 residues. V trimming: 5 bases; J trimming: 6 bases; junction bases outside the gene matches: 6. Per the germline V gene, CDR1 is SGHAT and CDR2 is FQNNGV. The CDR3 nucleotides are TGTGCCAGCAGCCTGGGACAGAAGCCTGAAGCTTTCTTT. This translates into CASSLGQKPEAFF.

A few counts support this clone. The CDR3 bases are TGTGCCAGCCGTCGGCTAGCGGGAGACACCGGGGAGCTGTTTTTT. It yields the protein CASRRLAGDTGELFF. This chain joins TRBV6-5 and TRBJ2-2; the match to TRBD2 covers 10 bases. Germline CDR1 is MNHEY and CDR2 is SVGAGI. Trimming removed 8 bases from V and 3 bases from J; junction bases left unmatched: 6. The CDR3 covers 15 residues.

The chain is built from TRBV5-1 and TRBJ1-1; no clear D gene. Germline CDR1 reads SGHRS; CDR2 reads YFSETQ. The CDR3 has 14 residues. Trimming shortened V by 0 bases and J by 2 bases, and 8 bases separated the two germline ends. The CDR3 nucleotides are TGCGCCAGCAGCTTGGGCCAGGTAAACACTGAAGCTTTCTTT. This gives the protein CASSLGQVNTEAFF.

The rearrangement links TRBV19 to TRBJ1-2, with D uncertain. The CDR3 has 14 residues. Trimming left V 5 bases short and J 4 bases short, with 14 bases between. Germline V gives CDR1 LNHDA, CDR2 SQIVND (reference sequence). CDR3 sequence (DNA): TGTGCCAGTAGTCCGACGGCCCCTGTCTATGGCTACACCTTC. Translation: CASSPTAPVYGYTF.

The V and J genes are TRBV9 and TRBJ1-4, with 11 positions matching TRBD1. Germline V gene sequence: CDR1 SGDLS, CDR2 YYNGEE. Trimming cost V 0 bases and J 1 base; bases outside gene matches: 5. The CDR3 contains 18 residues. Here the CDR3 reads CASSVGDRGLLTNEKLFF. The DNA for the CDR3 is TGTGCCAGCAGCGTAGGGGACAGGGGGTTGTTAACTAATGAAAAACTGTTTTTT.

This clone appeared a few times. The J gene is TRBJ1-1, the V gene TRBV9; D unresolved. CDR1 SGDLS and CDR2 YYNGEE come from the germline V gene. This CDR3 contains 13 residues. Trimming shortened V by 0 bases and J by 7 bases, and 10 bases separated the two germline ends. This CDR3 is CASSVGTRGEAFF. CDR3 bases: TGTGCCAGCAGCGTAGGGACCCGGGGTGAAGCTTTCTTT.

In its sample, this clone was seen once. The V gene is TRBV7-3, the J gene TRBJ2-1; TRBD2 matches at 8 bases. Per germline, CDR1 SGHTA and CDR2 FQGTGA. CDR3 size: 15 residues. J lost 10 bases, V lost 5 bases, and 13 bases had no gene match. The CDR3: CASSLSGGARGEQFF. In DNA, the CDR3 is TGTGCCAGCAGCCTAAGCGGGGGCGCGCGCGGGGAGCAGTTCTTC.

The chain combines TRBV16 with TRBJ2-7, with D uncertain. This CDR3 is 11 amino acids long. The germline V gene has CDR1 KGHSY and CDR2 FQNENV. Trimming shortened V by 3 bases and J by 5 bases, and 5 bases separated the two germline ends. Here the CDR3 reads CASSHSHEQYF. In DNA, the CDR3 is TGTGCCAGCAGCCATTCCCACGAGCAGTACTTC.

V and J are TRBV29-1 and TRBJ1-1, with D maybe TRBD1 (5 bases). The germline V and J ends were trimmed by 4 bases and 1 base, with 13 bases remaining between them. The CDR3 is 14 amino acids. Germline V gene data show CDR1 as SQVTM and CDR2 as ANQGSEA. The CDR3 reads CSVAQGGSNTEAFF. The CDR3 region has the DNA TGCAGCGTTGCCCAGGGAGGGTCGAACACTGAAGCTTTCTTT.

The J gene is TRBJ2-1, the V gene TRBV5-1; D is unclear. The CDR3 runs 12 residues. Germline V lookup: CDR1 SGHRS, CDR2 YFSETQ. Trimming left V 2 bases short and J 7 bases short, with 7 bases between. CDR3 amino acids: CASSFSQNEQFF. In DNA, the CDR3 is TGCGCCAGCAGCTTTAGCCAGAATGAGCAGTTCTTC.

The rearrangement joins TRBV11-2 to TRBJ2-1; 7 bases agree with TRBD2. CDR3 length: 13 amino acids. Per germline, CDR1 SGHAT and CDR2 FQNNGV. V was pared by 5 bases and J by 9 bases, with 7 bases of the junction left unmatched. This CDR3 is CASSGRARGEQFF. CDR3 sequence (DNA): TGTGCCAGCAGCGGGAGGGCCCGCGGTGAGCAGTTCTTC.

The rearrangement joins TRBV5-8 to TRBJ1-6; 10 bases line up with TRBD1. CDR3 size: 14 residues. The ends lost 3 bases at V and 10 bases at J; junction bases unmatched: 4. CDR1 is SGHTS and CDR2 is YDEGEE in the germline V gene. CDR3 region: CASSWRDRGSPLHF. CDR3 sequence (DNA): TGTGCCAGCAGCTGGAGGGACAGGGGCTCACCCCTCCACTTT.

The chain couples TRBV7-2 to TRBJ2-5, with D perhaps matching TRBD1 or TRBD2 (6 bases each). Germline lookup yields CDR1 SGHTA and CDR2 FQGNSA. V was pared by 5 bases and J by 5 bases, with 12 bases between. The CDR3 is 13 residues long. The CDR3 region has the DNA TGTGCCAGCAGCCCCCCGGGGGCCGAGACCCAGTACTTC. Translated, it gives CASSPPGAETQYF.

This chain links TRBV5-1 with TRBJ2-3; possible D gene TRBD1, 5 bases. Germline lookup yields CDR1 SGHRS and CDR2 YFSETQ. The V gene lost 5 bases and the J gene lost 5 bases, with 12 bases spanning the gap. The CDR3 runs 13 residues. CDR3 nucleotide sequence: TGCGCCAGCAGGCCAGGCCAGGGAGATACGCAGTATTTT. Translation: CASRPGQGDTQYF.

The rearrangement uses TRBV6-5 and TRBJ1-1; perhaps TRBD1 as D (6 bases). CDR1 is MNHEY, CDR2 SVGAGI, per germline. The V gene lost 6 bases and the J gene lost 1 base, with 15 bases spanning the gap. The CDR3 runs to 15 residues. Here the CDR3 DNA reads TGTGCCAGCAGCTTCCTGGGGGGGCGGAACACTGAAGCTTTCTTT. Encoded protein: CASSFLGGRNTEAFF.

CDR3 loop: CASSLERASYEQYF. The CDR3 coding sequence is TGTGCCAGCAGCTTGGAGCGGGCCTCCTACGAGCAGTACTTC. J is TRBJ2-7 and V is TRBV5-4; D perhaps matches TRBD2 (6 bases). Trimming took 0 bases from V and 0 from J, leaving 7 bases between them. The CDR3 sequence is 14 residues long. Per germline, CDR1 SGHNT and CDR2 YYREEE (reference sequence).

This rearrangement joins TRBV6-6 to TRBJ2-1; D is undetermined. Trimming took off 0 bases at V and 7 bases at J, with 7 bases between the two ends. Per germline, CDR1 MNHNY and CDR2 SVGAGI (reference sequence). The CDR3 spans 13 residues. This CDR3 is CASSYSSGNEQFF. CDR3 in DNA: TGTGCCAGCAGTTACTCTTCAGGTAATGAGCAGTTCTTC.

The chain combines TRBV27 with TRBJ1-6; D not resolved. Trimming stripped 2 bases from V and 0 bases from J, with 8 bases between. This CDR3 comprises 16 residues. Germline V gene sequence: CDR1 MNHEY, CDR2 SMNVEV (reference sequence). The CDR3 sequence: CASSLQFSSYNSPLHF. In DNA form, the CDR3 reads TGTGCCAGCAGTTTACAGTTCAGCTCCTATAATTCACCCCTCCACTTT.

This chain uses TRBV2 with TRBJ1-4; D remains unclear. V lost 7 bases and J lost 7, with 10 bases in between. The CDR3 totals 12 residues. Per the germline V gene, CDR1 is SNHLY and CDR2 is FYNNEI. The CDR3 nucleotides read TGTGCCAGCACTGGGTTCCGTGAAAAACTGTTTTTT. Translated, it gives CASTGFREKLFF.

The chain has TRBV10-3 and TRBJ1-1, with TRBD1 as a possible D gene (6 bases). Germline CDR1 and CDR2: ENHRY and SYGVKD. CDR3 size: 15 residues. V was clipped by 3 bases and J by 10 bases, with 21 bases between them. CDR3 loop: CAISDGGQHIIGAFF. CDR3 in DNA: TGTGCCATCAGTGACGGGGGGCAACATATAATCGGAGCTTTCTTT.

This clone was seen a single time. This sequence joins TRBV28 and TRBJ2-5, with 7 bases lining up with TRBD1. Germline assignment: CDR1 MDHEN and CDR2 SYDVKM. The V and J ends lost 8 bases and 4 bases, in that order; junction bases with no gene match: 7. The CDR3 has 13 amino acids. The CDR3 reads CASDRQGTETQYF. The CDR3 coding sequence is TGTGCCAGCGACCGACAGGGAACAGAGACCCAGTACTTC.